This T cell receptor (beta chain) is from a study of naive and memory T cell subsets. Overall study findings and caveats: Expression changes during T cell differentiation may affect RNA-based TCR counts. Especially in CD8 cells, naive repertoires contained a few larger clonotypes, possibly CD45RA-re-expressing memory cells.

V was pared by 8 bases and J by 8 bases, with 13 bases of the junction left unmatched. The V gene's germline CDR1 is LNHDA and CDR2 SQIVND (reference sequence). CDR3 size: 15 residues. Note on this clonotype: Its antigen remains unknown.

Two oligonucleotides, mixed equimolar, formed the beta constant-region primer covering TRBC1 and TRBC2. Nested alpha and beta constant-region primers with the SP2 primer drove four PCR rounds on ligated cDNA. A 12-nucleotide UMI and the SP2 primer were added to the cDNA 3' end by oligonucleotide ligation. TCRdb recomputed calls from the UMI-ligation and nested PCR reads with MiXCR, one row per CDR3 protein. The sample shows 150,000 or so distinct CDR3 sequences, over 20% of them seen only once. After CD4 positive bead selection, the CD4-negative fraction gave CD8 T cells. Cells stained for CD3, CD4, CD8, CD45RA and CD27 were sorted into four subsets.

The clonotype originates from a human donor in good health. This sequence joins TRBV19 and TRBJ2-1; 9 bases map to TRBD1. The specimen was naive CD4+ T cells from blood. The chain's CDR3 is CASRTGTGMVDEQFF. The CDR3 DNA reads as TGTGCCAGTCGAACCGGGACAGGGATGGTCGATGAGCAGTTCTTC. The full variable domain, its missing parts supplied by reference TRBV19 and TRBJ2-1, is DGGITQSPKYLFRKEGQNVTLSCEQNLNHDAMYWYRQDPGQGLRLIYYSQIVNDFQKGDIAEGYSVSREKKESFPLTVTSAQKNPTAFYLCASRTGTGMVDEQFFGPGTRLTVL.